These T cell receptor beta chains were read from a single sample in a study of spatial heterogeneity in lung cancer. From the 5' RACE reads, TCRdb called clonotypes with MiXCR, one entry per CDR3 protein. The table includes some 50,000 distinct CDR3 sequences, approximately 12% detected once. The starting material was PBMCs, obtained at surgery. The receptors derive from a female donor with early-stage non-small cell lung cancer. Both conserved end residues are part of each CDR3. The D gene is left open where the match is weak. A clone size is listed for some rows: how often the clone was seen (once, few, many), or a class if it is expanded.

j_gene,d_gene,abundance,v_gene,CDR3nt,CDR3aa
TRBJ1-2,NA,few,TRBV7-9,TGTGCCAGCAGCCAACAAAGCCCCTATGGCTACACCTTC,CASSQQSPYGYTF
TRBJ1-1,NA,NA,TRBV7-2,TGTGCCAGCAGCACCTTCCAGGGAACTGAAGCTTTCTTT,CASSTFQGTEAFF
TRBJ1-1,NA,many,TRBV27,TGTGCCAGCAGTAGCAGGGGAGGGACTGAAGCTTTCTTT,CASSSRGGTEAFF
TRBJ1-2,TRBD1,many,TRBV3-1,TGTGCCAGCAGCCACCGGGGGACAGCTAACTATGGCTACACCTTC,CASSHRGTANYGYTF
TRBJ1-2,TRBD1,many,TRBV27,TGTGCCAGCAGCCCTGGGATCTTCCCAGGGGGCCCCGCCCACCGGAGCTACACCTTC,CASSPGIFPGGPAHRSYTF
TRBJ2-1,NA,NA,TRBV3-1,TGTGCCAGCAGCCCTCGGGGGAGCAACTACAATGAGCAGTTCTTC,CASSPRGSNYNEQFF
TRBJ2-5,TRBD2,NA,TRBV7-6,TGTGCCAGCAGCTTGGCGGGGGGCGAAGAGACCCAGTACTTC,CASSLAGGEETQYF
TRBJ2-2,TRBD2,few,TRBV5-4,TGTGCCAGCAGCCTTAGCGGGGTCAGTACCGGGGAGCTGTTTTTT,CASSLSGVSTGELFF
TRBJ2-2,NA,NA,TRBV5-1,TGCGCCACCGCGGACGACAGGGAGGATACCGGGGAGCTGTTTTTT,CATADDREDTGELFF
TRBJ2-3,NA,NA,TRBV18,TGTGCCAGCTCACCGCCGACTAGACTCACAGATACGCAGTATTTT,CASSPPTRLTDTQYF
TRBJ1-1,TRBD1,NA,TRBV12-5,TGTGCTAGTGGCGTAGGGGGCCCGCACACTGAAGCTTTCTTT,CASGVGGPHTEAFF
TRBJ1-5,NA,NA,TRBV3-1,TGTGCCAGCAGCCAAGGGGTGGGGATAGCAGGGAATCAGCCCCAGCATTTT,CASSQGVGIAGNQPQHF
TRBJ2-7,TRBD1,NA,TRBV5-5,TGTGCCAGCAGCTTTTGGACAGGGGTCCCCTACGAGCAGTACTTC,CASSFWTGVPYEQYF
TRBJ2-5,NA,many,TRBV6-2/TRBV6-3,TGTGCCAGCAGTTACATCGGAGCGGAGCAAGAGACCCAGTACTTC,CASSYIGAEQETQYF
TRBJ1-2,TRBD1,NA,TRBV5-4,TGTGCCTCCAGGGGGGGCGAGTATGGCTACACCTTC,CASRGGEYGYTF
TRBJ2-2,NA,many,TRBV3-1,TGTGCCAGCAGCCGACTGACAGAGAACACCGGGGAGCTGTTTTTT,CASSRLTENTGELFF
TRBJ2-7,NA,NA,TRBV11-2,TGTGCCAGCAGCTTAGCTACCCAAAGGGTGGGCGAGCAGTACTTC,CASSLATQRVGEQYF
TRBJ1-1,NA,NA,TRBV6-6,TGTGCCAGCAGTTATGGGGGAACCCGGAGTACTGAAGCTTTCTTT,CASSYGGTRSTEAFF
TRBJ2-3,NA,NA,TRBV19,TGTGCCAGTAGTATAGGGGCGGGAACAGATACGCAGTATTTT,CASSIGAGTDTQYF
TRBJ2-7,TRBD1,few,TRBV18,TGTGCCAGCTCACCACCGGGACAGGGGATCTACGAGCAGTACTTC,CASSPPGQGIYEQYF
TRBJ1-5,NA,few,TRBV19,TGTGCCAGTATCGACCGAGCTCATAGCAATCAGCCCCAGCATTTT,CASIDRAHSNQPQHF
TRBJ2-1,NA,few,TRBV15,TGTGCCACCAGCAGAGATCCAGACCACAATGAGCAGTTCTTC,CATSRDPDHNEQFF
TRBJ2-7,NA,NA,TRBV10-3,TGTGCCATCAGTGCACTTCCTCCCGGGCAGTACTTC,CAISALPPGQYF
TRBJ2-1,TRBD1,NA,TRBV18,TGTGCCAGCTCACCAAACGGACAGGGTCTGCATGAGCAGTTCTTC,CASSPNGQGLHEQFF
TRBJ2-5,NA,few,TRBV12-3/TRBV12-4,TGTGCCAGCAGCCCCACTAGTAACCAAGAGACCCAGTACTTC,CASSPTSNQETQYF
TRBJ2-5,NA,few,TRBV12-3/TRBV12-4,TGTGCCAGCAGTTACTACGAAGAGACCCAGTACTTC,CASSYYEETQYF
TRBJ1-1,NA,NA,TRBV5-1,TGCGCCAGCAGCCGAGAGATGACAGTGAACACTGAAGCTTTCTTT,CASSREMTVNTEAFF
TRBJ2-7,NA,NA,TRBV7-8,TGTGCCAGCAGCTTTTTAAGTTTCTACGAGCAGTACTTC,CASSFLSFYEQYF
TRBJ2-2,NA,many,TRBV7-2,TGTGCCAGCACCCCACGCCGGGAGCTGTTTTTT,CASTPRRELFF
TRBJ2-3,TRBD2,many,TRBV20-1,TGCAGTGCTAGACTAGCGGGGGTGGAGTATTTT,CSARLAGVEYF
TRBJ2-2,TRBD1,few,TRBV30,TGTGCCTGGAGTGTACCGGGGACAGCGAACACCGGGGAGCTGTTTTTT,CAWSVPGTANTGELFF
TRBJ1-1,NA,many,TRBV6-2/TRBV6-3,TGTGCCAGCAGTATCCCGAGGGATGTCACTGAAGCTTTCTTT,CASSIPRDVTEAFF
TRBJ2-2,NA,few,TRBV6-6,TGTGCCAGCAGGGCAACCACCGGGGAGCTGTTTTTT,CASRATTGELFF
TRBJ2-2,NA,NA,TRBV27,TGTGCCAGCAGTTTTTTGGGGGGGCCGAACACCGGGGAGCTGTTTTTT,CASSFLGGPNTGELFF
TRBJ2-7,TRBD1,few,TRBV7-2,TGTGCCAGCAGCTTTACTGGACAGGGGGACGAGCAGTACTTC,CASSFTGQGDEQYF
TRBJ2-7,TRBD1,NA,TRBV5-1,TGCGCCAGCTCCACCTCCGCCAGGGGGTCGTACGAGCAGTACTTC,CASSTSARGSYEQYF
TRBJ2-1,NA,NA,TRBV6-5,TGTGCCAGCAGTTACGGGACTCTATACAATGAGCAGTTCTTC,CASSYGTLYNEQFF
TRBJ1-3,NA,many,TRBV19,TGTGCCAGTAGTATTGGTCTTAGCGGCTTGGGCGCTGGAAACACCATATATTTT,CASSIGLSGLGAGNTIYF
TRBJ2-2,NA,few,TRBV7-2,TGTGCCAGCAGCTTACGGGACCGAGATCAGACGAACACCGGGGAGCTGTTTTTT,CASSLRDRDQTNTGELFF
TRBJ2-3,NA,few,TRBV5-1,TGCGCCAGCAGCCCCGGTGACCCCGCGCCCTCAGATACGCAGTATTTT,CASSPGDPAPSDTQYF
TRBJ2-7,TRBD1,NA,TRBV5-1,TGCGCCAGCACCGAACGACCGGGACAGGGTGCCAACGAGCAGTACTTC,CASTERPGQGANEQYF